Below, one TCR beta chain is given with its context. No antigen is known for it. These data originate in a study of shared clonotypes between healthy human individuals. Findings of the study overall: Clonotype sharing among donors likely depends on sequencing depth. Non-shared clonotypes were found to have lower generation probabilities than the clonotypes that were shared by all four of the sorted-subset donors.

The CDR3 runs 16 residues. Germline V lookup: CDR1 SGHRS, CDR2 YFSETQ. V dropped 4 bases and J dropped 1 base, with 18 bases sitting between them. Replicate PCRs from sorted subsets contained roughly 200 ng DNA, which is tens of thousands of T cell genomes. As processed by the authors: Filtering of immunoSEQ junctional sequences could not match full-length read filtering. This table comes from immunoSEQ multiplex PCR, and its TCRdb copy is limited to in-frame clones, with some not included. Clonal size and the V and J genes are those of that table, whereas D and trimming came from the DNA. The table has about 680,000 clones, roughly 73% seen once; the top ten hold under 2%.

V usage is TRBV5-1 and J usage is TRBJ2-7; the D gene could be TRBD1 or TRBD2 (6 bases each). The specimen was memory CD4+ T cells sorted from blood. Subset described: CD45RA-negative fraction. The receptor was isolated from a woman aged 30 to 39 in good health. The CDR3 sequence is CASSPGAPAGSYEQYF. Written as DNA, the CDR3 is TGCGCCAGCAGCCCGGGGGCCCCCGCTGGGTCCTACGAGCAGTACTTC.